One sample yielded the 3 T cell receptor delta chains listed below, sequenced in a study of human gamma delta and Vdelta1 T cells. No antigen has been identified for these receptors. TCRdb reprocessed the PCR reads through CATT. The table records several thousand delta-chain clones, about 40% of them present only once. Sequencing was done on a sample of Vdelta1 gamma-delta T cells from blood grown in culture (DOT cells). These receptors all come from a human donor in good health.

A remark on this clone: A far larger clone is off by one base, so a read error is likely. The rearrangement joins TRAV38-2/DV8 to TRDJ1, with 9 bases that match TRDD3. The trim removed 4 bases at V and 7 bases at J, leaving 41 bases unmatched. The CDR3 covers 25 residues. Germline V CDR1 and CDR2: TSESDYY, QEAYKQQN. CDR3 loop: CAYRCVQFLLTGGSPQCVPHFKLIF. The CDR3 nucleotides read TGTGCTTATAGGTGCGTACAATTCCTACTGACTGGGGGAAGCCCTCAATGTGTCCCACACTTTAAACTCATCTTT.

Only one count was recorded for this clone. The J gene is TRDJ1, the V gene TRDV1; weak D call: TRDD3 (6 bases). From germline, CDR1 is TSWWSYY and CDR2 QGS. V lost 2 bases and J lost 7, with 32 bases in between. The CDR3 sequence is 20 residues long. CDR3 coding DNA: TGTGCTCTTGGGGAAAGGAGCACGATACGGGTACTGGGACGTTGGGGTAAACTCATCTTT. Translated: CALGERSTIRVLGRWGKLIF.

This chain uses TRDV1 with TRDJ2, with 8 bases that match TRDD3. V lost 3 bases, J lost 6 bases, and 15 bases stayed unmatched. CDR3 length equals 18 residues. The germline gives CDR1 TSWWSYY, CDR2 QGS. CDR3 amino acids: CALGDLQLGEKGAAQLFF. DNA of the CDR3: TGTGCTCTTGGGGACCTACAGCTGGGGGAGAAAGGGGCAGCACAACTCTTCTTT.